This T cell receptor beta chain was captured by sequencing in a study of CD8+ T cells in alopecia areata. At the level of the study: At a dose of 5 to 10 mg twice daily, oral tofacitinib was given to treated patients. Study-level results: There were also resident alphabeta T cells of normal skin sequenced in scalp samples.

Extraction and reverse transcription of RNA yielded cDNA as the sequencing template. Clones were sequenced by immunoSEQ multiplex PCR, and TCRdb holds only the in-frame ones, with some missing. The sample lists about 210,000 clones; about 58% were seen once. The CDR3 is made up of 11 amino acids. The germline CDR1 and CDR2 sequences are SQVTM and ANQGSEA. The V end was cut by 4 bases, the J end by 6 bases, with 8 bases between. Worth noting for this clone: Its antigen is unknown. The same CDR3 is also encoded by other DNA sequences in this sample.

As for treatment: oral pan-JAK inhibitor, 5-10 mg twice daily. Sequencing used CD4+ T cells sorted from blood, obtained at week 4, from a patient treated with tofacitinib. The sequence was obtained from a human donor with alopecia areata. The chain couples TRBV29-1 to TRBJ2-3, with a tentative D call TRBD2 (5 bases). The CDR3 spells CSVVRGDTQYF. The CDR3 region has the DNA TGCAGCGTTGTTCGAGGGGATACGCAGTATTTT.